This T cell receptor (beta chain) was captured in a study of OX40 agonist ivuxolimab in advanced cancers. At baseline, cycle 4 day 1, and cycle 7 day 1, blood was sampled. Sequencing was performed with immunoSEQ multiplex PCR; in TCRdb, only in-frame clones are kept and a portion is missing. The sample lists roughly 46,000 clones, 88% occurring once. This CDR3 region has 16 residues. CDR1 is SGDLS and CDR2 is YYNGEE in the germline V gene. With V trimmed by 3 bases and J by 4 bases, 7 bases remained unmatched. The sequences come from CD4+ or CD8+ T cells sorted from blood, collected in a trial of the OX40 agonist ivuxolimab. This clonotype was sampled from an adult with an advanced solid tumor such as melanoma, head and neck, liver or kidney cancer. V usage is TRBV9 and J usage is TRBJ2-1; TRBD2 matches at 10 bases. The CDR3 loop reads CASSAQGLAIYNEQFF. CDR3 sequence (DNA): TGTGCCAGCAGCGCCCAGGGACTAGCGATTTACAATGAGCAGTTCTTC.